The 8 T cell receptor beta chains presented below share a single source sample, sequenced in a study of blood T cell repertoires in COVID-19. Generated by immunoSEQ multiplex PCR, the TCRdb table keeps only in-frame clones and is missing some. The table shows approximately 30,000 clones, with roughly nine tenths occurring only once. The specimen sequenced was peripheral blood. Every receptor here comes from a woman between 40 and 50 years old with active or convalescent COVID-19.

This rearrangement joins TRBV5-1 to TRBJ2-5; a weak D match, TRBD2 (6 bases). Trimming removed 0 bases at V and 5 bases at J, with 17 bases between. The germline gives CDR1 SGHRS, CDR2 YFSETQ. CDR3 size: 16 residues. CDR3 sequence: CASSLAGTGLQETQYF. CDR3 in DNA: TGCGCCAGCAGCTTGGCGGGGACGGGACTCCAGGAGACCCAGTACTTC.

The chain is built from TRBV30 and TRBJ1-1, with TRBD1 matching over 7 bases. The CDR3 has 11 amino acids. Trimming removed 8 bases from V and 2 bases from J; junction bases left unmatched: 2. CDR1 is GTSNPN, CDR2 SVGIG, per germline (reference sequence). The CDR3 sequence is CAGDRNTEAFF. Written as DNA, the CDR3 is TGTGCCGGGGACAGAAACACTGAAGCTTTCTTT.

The chain couples TRBV3-1 (or the pseudogene TRBV3-2) to TRBJ1-6; TRBD1 matches 9 bases. The CDR3 consists of 15 residues. Germline V gene lookup returns CDR1 LGHDT and CDR2 YNNKEL (reference sequence). With V trimmed by 4 bases and J by 9 bases, 7 bases remained unmatched. For the CDR3, the DNA is TGTGCCAGCAGCCCGACAGGGGGAGAGGGTTCACCCCTCCACTTT. The encoded protein is CASSPTGGEGSPLHF.

The rearrangement joins TRBV5-1 to TRBJ2-7, with 7 bases aligning to TRBD1. V lost 4 bases to trimming and J lost 5 bases; unmatched junction nucleotides: 21. In germline, CDR1 is SGHRS, CDR2 YFSETQ. CDR3 length equals 18 residues. The DNA for the CDR3 is TGCGCCAGCAGCCTTCAACCCCCGACAGGGCCCCCTTTCGACGAGCAGTACTTC. This sequence encodes CASSLQPPTGPPFDEQYF.

This clone was counted only a few times. The chain employs TRBV5-1 and TRBJ1-2; a weak D match, TRBD1 (6 bases). The V and J ends lost 2 bases and 1 base respectively, with 18 bases between them. Per the germline V gene, CDR1 is SGHRS and CDR2 is YFSETQ. This CDR3 is 17 amino acids long. The CDR3 is CASSFTGRVVGNYGYTF. CDR3 DNA: TGCGCCAGCAGCTTTACAGGGAGGGTGGTAGGTAACTATGGCTACACCTTC.

This sequence joins TRBV5-8 and TRBJ1-3; 9 bases align to TRBD1. The V gene end was trimmed by 3 bases and the J gene end by 0 bases; junction bases not matched to a gene: 1. Germline V gene lookup returns CDR1 SGHTS and CDR2 YDEGEE. The length of the CDR3 is 15 residues. CDR3 amino acids: CASSWDRASGNTIYF. The CDR3 nucleotides read TGTGCCAGCAGCTGGGACAGGGCCTCTGGAAACACCATATATTTT.

The chain uses TRBV6-5 and TRBJ1-1; tentative D call: TRBD1 (6 bases). V shed 9 bases and J shed 3 bases, with 11 bases lying between them. The germline V gene has CDR1 MNHEY and CDR2 SVGAGI. This CDR3 contains 12 residues. DNA for the CDR3: TGTGCCAGTGAACACAGGGACACTGAAGCTTTCTTT. Translation gives CASEHRDTEAFF.

V gene TRBV19 combines with J gene TRBJ2-1, with TRBD2 matching 9 bases. The CDR3 runs to 16 residues. Germline V gives CDR1 LNHDA, CDR2 SQIVND (reference sequence). With 5 bases clipped from V and 7 bases from J, the junction kept 12 bases outside the gene matches. The CDR3 loop reads CASSPREAGGRNEQFF. CDR3 in DNA: TGTGCCAGTAGTCCCAGGGAAGCGGGAGGAAGAAATGAGCAGTTCTTC.